The entry that follows covers one T cell receptor beta chain sequence. Sample-barcoded 5' priming and a J-beta primer mix drove a second PCR of about 7 to 12 cycles. In TCRdb, the 5' RACE reads were re-called with MiXCR into one record per CDR3 protein. Found here are under 1,000,000 distinct CDR3 sequences, around 34% of them singletons; the top ten hold about an eighth. V lost 4 bases and J 8 bases, leaving 17 bases between the germline ends. Germline V lookup: CDR1 LGHDT, CDR2 YNNKEL (reference sequence). CDR3 length: 14 residues. The sample originates from a study of blood T cells in healthy people across ages.

The TCR sequence derives from a man aged 18 to 30 in good health. Sequencing was carried out using blood. The chain uses TRBV3-1 and TRBJ1-2, with TRBD1 as a possible D gene (6 bases). CDR3 region: CASSLIGGLGGYTF. The CDR3, as DNA: TGTGCCAGCAGCCTCATTGGGGGCCTGGGAGGCTACACCTTC. The full variable domain, completed using reference TRBV3-1 and TRBJ1-2, is DTAVSQTPKYLVTQMGNDKSIKCEQNLGHDTMYWYKQDSKKFLKIMFSYNNKELIINETVPNRFSPKSPDKAHLNLHINSLELGDSAVYFCASSLIGGLGGYTFGSGTRLTVV.